This TCR beta chain was sequenced for a study of blood T cell repertoires in COVID-19. The method was immunoSEQ multiplex PCR; TCRdb's version includes in-frame clones alone and lacks a portion of them. There are roughly 18,000 clones in the sample; roughly 82% occur only once, and approximately 17% lies in the top ten. The sequenced sample was peripheral blood. The sequence was collected from a man aged 65-85 years with COVID-19, enrolled during active disease.

CDR3 residues: CASNAAGTSGNEQYF. For the CDR3, the DNA is TGTGCCAGCAACGCCGCCGGGACTAGCGGCAACGAGCAGTACTTC. The chain uses TRBV3-1 (or the pseudogene TRBV3-2) and TRBJ2-7, with 11 bases that match TRBD2. The CDR3 sequence is 15 residues long. V was pared by 7 bases and J by 5 bases, with 10 bases of the junction left unmatched. Germline V gene lookup returns CDR1 LGHDT and CDR2 YNNKEL (reference sequence).